This T cell receptor (beta chain) was captured by sequencing in a study of tumor-infiltrating lymphocytes in primary liver carcinoma. Background on the study: Measuring about 4.2 to 10 cm across, the tumors were staged as T1-T3 N0M0. Study-wide results and limits: Tumor-adjacent and tumor-blood pairs showed less overlap than tumor region pairs. Top-250-clone fractions were significantly higher in tumors than in blood (p = 0.039).

A primer matching the constant region was used to make TCR beta cDNA from approximately 0.55 ug of total RNA. Libraries for TCR beta were built through three nested multiplex PCR rounds, which together made up a slightly modified ARM-PCR procedure. For 10 cycles apiece, the opening two PCR rounds ran with TRBV1-TRBV30 forward primers and a C-beta reverse primer. TCRdb re-derived calls from the multiplex PCR reads in MiXCR, one entry per CDR3 protein. The repertoire holds approximately 80,000 distinct CDR3 sequences, 69% seen once, with less than 30% in the top ten. On this clonotype: The antigen is not known. One end of the junction fails to match germline, which may point to a read error.

Germline V CDR1 and CDR2: WSHSY, SAAADI. There are 21 residues in the CDR3. From 20-30 mg of unsorted bulk tissue, DNA and RNA were co-extracted together. The TCR was taken from a man aged 40-50 years with primary liver carcinoma and hepatitis B virus infection. Sequenced input: tumor-adjacent normal liver tissue. This sequence joins TRBV10-2 and TRBJ1-2, with a weak D call TRBD1 (5 bases). CDR3 amino acids: CACSEGLVSGGSRRLGYGYTF. In nucleotides, the CDR3 is TGCGCCTGCAGTGAGGGCTTAGTGTCGGGGGGTAGCCGAAGATTGGGTTACGGCTACACCTTT.